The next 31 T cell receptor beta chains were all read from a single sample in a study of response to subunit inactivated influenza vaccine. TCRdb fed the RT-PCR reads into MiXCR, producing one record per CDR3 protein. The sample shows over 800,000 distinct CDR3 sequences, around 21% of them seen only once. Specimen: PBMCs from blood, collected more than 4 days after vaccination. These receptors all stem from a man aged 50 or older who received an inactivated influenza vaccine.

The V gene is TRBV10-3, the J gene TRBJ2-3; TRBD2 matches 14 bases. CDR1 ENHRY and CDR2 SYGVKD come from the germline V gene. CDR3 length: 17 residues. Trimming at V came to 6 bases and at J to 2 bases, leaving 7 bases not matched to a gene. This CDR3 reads CAISPGLAGVSTDTQYF. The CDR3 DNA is TGTGCCATCAGCCCGGGACTAGCGGGGGTTTCCACAGATACGCAGTATTTT.

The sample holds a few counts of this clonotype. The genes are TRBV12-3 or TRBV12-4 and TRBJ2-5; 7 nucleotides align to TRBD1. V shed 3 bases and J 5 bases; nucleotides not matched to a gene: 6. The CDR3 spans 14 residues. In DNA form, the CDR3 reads TGTGCCAGCAGTTTGTACGGACAGGTTGAGACCCAGTACTTC. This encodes CASSLYGQVETQYF.

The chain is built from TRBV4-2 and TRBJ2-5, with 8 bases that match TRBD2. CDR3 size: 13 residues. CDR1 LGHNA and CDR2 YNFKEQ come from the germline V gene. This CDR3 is CATSREGRETQYF. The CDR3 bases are TGTGCAACGTCCCGGGAGGGTAGGGAGACCCAGTACTTC.

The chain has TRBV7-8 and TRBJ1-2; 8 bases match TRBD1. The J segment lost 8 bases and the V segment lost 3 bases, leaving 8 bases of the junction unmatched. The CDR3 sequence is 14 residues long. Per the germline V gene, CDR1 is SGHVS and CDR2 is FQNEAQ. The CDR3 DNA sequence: TGTGCCAGCAGCTTGGACAGGGACCGTCACGGCTACACCTTC. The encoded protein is CASSLDRDRHGYTF.

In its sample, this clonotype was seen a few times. For the CDR3, the DNA is TGTGCCAGCAGTTACTCAAATACAGGGGGGCACACCGGGGAGCTGTTTTTT. Translation gives CASSYSNTGGHTGELFF. The V gene is TRBV6-5, the J gene TRBJ2-2, with 8 bases aligning to TRBD1. In germline, CDR1 is MNHEY, CDR2 SVGAGI. After removal of 0 bases from V and 3 bases from J, the junction contained 6 bases not matched to a gene. The CDR3 extends over 17 amino acids.

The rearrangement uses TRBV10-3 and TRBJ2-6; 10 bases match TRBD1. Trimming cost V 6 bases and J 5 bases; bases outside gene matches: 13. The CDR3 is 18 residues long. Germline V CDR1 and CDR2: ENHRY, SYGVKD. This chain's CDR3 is CAIRATGGTRFRANVLTF. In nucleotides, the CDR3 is TGTGCCATCAGGGCGACAGGGGGCACCCGTTTTAGGGCCAACGTCCTGACTTTC.

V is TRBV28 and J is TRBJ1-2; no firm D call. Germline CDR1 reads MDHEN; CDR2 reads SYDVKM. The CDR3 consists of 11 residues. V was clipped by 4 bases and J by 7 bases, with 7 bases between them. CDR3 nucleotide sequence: TGTGCCAGCAGTTCTCCGACTGGCTACACCTTC. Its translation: CASSSPTGYTF.

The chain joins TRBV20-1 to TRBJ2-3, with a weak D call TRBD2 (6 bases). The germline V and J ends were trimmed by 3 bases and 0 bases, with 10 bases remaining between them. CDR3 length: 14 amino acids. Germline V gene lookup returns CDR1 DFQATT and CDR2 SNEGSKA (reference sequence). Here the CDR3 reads CSASSGSSTDTQYF. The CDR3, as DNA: TGCAGTGCTAGTAGCGGTTCTAGCACAGATACGCAGTATTTT.

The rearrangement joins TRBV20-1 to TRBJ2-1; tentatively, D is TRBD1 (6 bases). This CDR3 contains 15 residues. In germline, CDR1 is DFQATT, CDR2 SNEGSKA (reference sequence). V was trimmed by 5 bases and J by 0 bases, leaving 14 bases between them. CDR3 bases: TGCAGTGCTTCCGAAGAGGGGGACTCCTACAATGAGCAGTTCTTC. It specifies CSASEEGDSYNEQFF.

CDR3 amino acids: CATSREAEAGWGTDTQYF. For the CDR3, the DNA is TGTGCCACCAGCAGAGAGGCAGAAGCGGGGTGGGGTACAGATACGCAGTATTTT. The V call is TRBV15, the J call TRBJ2-3; TRBD2 agrees at 7 bases. From germline, CDR1 is LNHNV and CDR2 YYDKDF (reference sequence). The CDR3 has 18 amino acids. V lost 0 bases, J lost 3 bases, and 12 bases stayed unmatched.

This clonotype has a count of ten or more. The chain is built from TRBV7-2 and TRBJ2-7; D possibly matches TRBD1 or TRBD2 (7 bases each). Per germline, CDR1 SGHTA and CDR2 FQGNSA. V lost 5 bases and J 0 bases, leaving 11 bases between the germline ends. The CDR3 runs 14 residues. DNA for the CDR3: TGTGCCAGCAGCAAGCGGGACAGCTCCTACGAGCAGTACTTC. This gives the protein CASSKRDSSYEQYF.

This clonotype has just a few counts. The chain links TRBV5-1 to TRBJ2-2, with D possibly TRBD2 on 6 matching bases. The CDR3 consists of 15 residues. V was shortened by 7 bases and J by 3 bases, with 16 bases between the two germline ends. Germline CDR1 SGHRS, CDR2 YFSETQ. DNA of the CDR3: TGCGCCAGCGAGAGGAGGGGAGGAGACACCGGGGAGCTGTTTTTT. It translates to CASERRGGDTGELFF.

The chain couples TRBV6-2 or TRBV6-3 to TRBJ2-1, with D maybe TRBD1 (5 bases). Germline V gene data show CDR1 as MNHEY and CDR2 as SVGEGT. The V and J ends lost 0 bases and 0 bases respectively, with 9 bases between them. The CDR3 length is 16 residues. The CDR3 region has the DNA TGTGCCAGCAGTTACTCAATAGGGGCCTCCTACAATGAGCAGTTCTTC. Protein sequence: CASSYSIGASYNEQFF.

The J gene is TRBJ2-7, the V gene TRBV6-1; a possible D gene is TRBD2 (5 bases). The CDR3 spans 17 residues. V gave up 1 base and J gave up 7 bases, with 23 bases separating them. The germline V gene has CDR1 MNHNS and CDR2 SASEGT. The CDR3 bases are TGTGCCAGCAGTGAAGGAACGTATCGGGTAGGAGGCGAGGAGCAGTACTTC. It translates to CASSEGTYRVGGEEQYF.

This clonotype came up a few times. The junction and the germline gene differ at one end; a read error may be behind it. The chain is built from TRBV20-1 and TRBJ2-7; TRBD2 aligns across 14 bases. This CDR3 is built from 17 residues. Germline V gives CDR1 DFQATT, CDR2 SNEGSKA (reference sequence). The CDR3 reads CSARVPGLAGVGPEQYF. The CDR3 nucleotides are TGCAGTGCGAGAGTTCCGGGACTAGCGGGAGTCGGTCCCGAGCAGTACTTC.

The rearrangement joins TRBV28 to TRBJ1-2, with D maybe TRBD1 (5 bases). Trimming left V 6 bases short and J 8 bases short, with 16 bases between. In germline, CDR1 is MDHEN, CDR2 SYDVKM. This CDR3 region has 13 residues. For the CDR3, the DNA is TGTGCCAGCAGACCACGGGACGGCGGGGGCTACACCTTC. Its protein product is CASRPRDGGGYTF.

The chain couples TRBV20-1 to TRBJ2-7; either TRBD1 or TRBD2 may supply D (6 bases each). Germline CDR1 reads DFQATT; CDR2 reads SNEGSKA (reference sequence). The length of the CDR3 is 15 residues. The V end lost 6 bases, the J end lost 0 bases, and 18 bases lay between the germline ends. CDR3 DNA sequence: TGCAGTGCAGGGGGGTCGGGGTGGAGCTCCTACGAGCAGTACTTC. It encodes CSAGGSGWSSYEQYF.

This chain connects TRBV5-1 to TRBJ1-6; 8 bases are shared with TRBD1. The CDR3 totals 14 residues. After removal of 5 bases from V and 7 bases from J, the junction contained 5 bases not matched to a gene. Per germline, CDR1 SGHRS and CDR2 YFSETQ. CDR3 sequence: CASRPGQDNSPLHF. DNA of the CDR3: TGCGCCAGCAGACCGGGACAGGACAATTCACCCCTCCACTTT.

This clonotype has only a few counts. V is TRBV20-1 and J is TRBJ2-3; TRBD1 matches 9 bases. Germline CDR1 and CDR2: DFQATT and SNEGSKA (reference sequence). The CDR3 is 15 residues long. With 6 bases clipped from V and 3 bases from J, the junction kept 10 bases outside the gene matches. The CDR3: CSAWDRAVLTDTQYF. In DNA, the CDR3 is TGCAGTGCATGGGACAGGGCGGTCCTAACAGATACGCAGTATTTT.

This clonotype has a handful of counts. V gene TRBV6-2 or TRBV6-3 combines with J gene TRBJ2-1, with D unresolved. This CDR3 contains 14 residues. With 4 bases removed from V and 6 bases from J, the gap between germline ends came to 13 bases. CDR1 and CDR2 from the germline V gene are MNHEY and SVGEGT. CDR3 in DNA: TGTGCCAGCAGTTCACTGGTTATGGGCAATGAGCAGTTCTTC. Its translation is CASSSLVMGNEQFF.

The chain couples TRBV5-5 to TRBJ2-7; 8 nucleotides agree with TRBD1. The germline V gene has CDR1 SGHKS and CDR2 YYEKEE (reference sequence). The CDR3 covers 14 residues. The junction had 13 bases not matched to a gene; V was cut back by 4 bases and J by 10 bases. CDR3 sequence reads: CASSPGTGSYGQYF. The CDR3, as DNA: TGTGCCAGCAGCCCCGGGACAGGCAGTTACGGACAGTACTTC.

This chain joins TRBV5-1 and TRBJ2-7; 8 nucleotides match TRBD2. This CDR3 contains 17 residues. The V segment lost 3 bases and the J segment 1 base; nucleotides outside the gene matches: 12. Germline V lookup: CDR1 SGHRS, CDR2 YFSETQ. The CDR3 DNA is TGCGCCAGCAGCTCACCGAATACTAGCGGAGATTCCTACGAGCAGTACTTC. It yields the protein CASSSPNTSGDSYEQYF.

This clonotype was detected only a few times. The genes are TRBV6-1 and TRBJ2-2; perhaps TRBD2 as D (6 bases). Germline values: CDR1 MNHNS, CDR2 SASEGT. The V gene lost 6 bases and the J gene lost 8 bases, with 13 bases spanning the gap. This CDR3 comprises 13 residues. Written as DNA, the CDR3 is TGTGCCAGCAGAGGGACTTCGAGGGGGGAGCTGTTTTTT. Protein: CASRGTSRGELFF.

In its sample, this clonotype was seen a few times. DNA for the CDR3: TGCGCCAGCAGCTACGGACACGGGAACACTGAAGCTTTCTTT. Translated, it gives CASSYGHGNTEAFF. The chain couples TRBV4-3 to TRBJ1-1, with D maybe TRBD1 (5 bases). CDR1 and CDR2 from the germline V gene are LGHNA and YSLEER. CDR3 length: 14 residues. V was trimmed by 5 bases and J by 1 base, leaving 11 bases between them.

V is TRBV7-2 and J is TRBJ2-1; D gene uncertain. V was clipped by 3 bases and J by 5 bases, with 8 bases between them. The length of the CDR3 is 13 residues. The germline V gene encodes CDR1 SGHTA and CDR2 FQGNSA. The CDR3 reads CASSFAQNNEQFF. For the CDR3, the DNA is TGTGCCAGCAGCTTCGCGCAGAACAATGAGCAGTTCTTC. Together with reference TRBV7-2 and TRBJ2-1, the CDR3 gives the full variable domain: GAGVSQSPSNKVTEKGKDVELRCDPISGHTALYWYRQSLGQGLEFLIYFQGNSAPDKSGLPSDRFSAERTGGSVSTLTIQRTQQEDSAVYLCASSFAQNNEQFFGPGTRLTVL.

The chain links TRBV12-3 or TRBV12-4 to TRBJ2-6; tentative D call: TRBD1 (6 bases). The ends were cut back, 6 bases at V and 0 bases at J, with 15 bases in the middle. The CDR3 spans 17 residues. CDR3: CASSWTVPSSGANVLTF. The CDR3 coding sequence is TGTGCCAGCAGCTGGACAGTACCCAGCTCTGGGGCCAACGTCCTGACTTTC.

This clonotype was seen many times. In nucleotides, the CDR3 is TGTGCCAGCAGCCCGGGCCTCAATCAGCCCCAGCATTTT. It specifies CASSPGLNQPQHF. The V gene is TRBV12-3 or TRBV12-4, the J gene TRBJ1-5; unclear D gene. This CDR3 is built from 13 residues. The germline V and J ends were trimmed by 6 bases and 3 bases, with 9 bases remaining between them.

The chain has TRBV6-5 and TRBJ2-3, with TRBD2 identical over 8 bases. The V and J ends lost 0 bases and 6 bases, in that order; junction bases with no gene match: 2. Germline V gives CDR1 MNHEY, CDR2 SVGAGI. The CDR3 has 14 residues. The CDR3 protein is CASSYSGTRDTQYF. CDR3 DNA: TGTGCCAGCAGTTACTCCGGGACTAGGGATACGCAGTATTTT.

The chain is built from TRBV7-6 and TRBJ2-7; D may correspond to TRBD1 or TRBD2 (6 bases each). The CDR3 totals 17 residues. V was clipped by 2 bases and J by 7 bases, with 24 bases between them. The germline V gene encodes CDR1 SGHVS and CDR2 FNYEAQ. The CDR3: CASSLRPGASVGGEQYF. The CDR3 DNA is TGTGCCAGCAGCTTACGGCCGGGGGCGAGCGTCGGGGGTGAGCAGTACTTC. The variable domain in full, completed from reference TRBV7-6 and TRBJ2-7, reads GAGVSQSPRYKVTKRGQDVALRCDPISGHVSLYWYRQALGQGPEFLTYFNYEAQQDKSGLPNDRFSAERPEGSISTLTIQRTEQRDSAMYRCASSLRPGASVGGEQYFGPGTRLTVT.

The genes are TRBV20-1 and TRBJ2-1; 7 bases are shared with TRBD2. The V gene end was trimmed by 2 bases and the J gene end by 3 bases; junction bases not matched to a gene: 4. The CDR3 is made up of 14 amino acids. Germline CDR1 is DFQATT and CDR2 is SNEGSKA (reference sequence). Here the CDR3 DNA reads TGCAGTGCTAGATCCGGACTAGGCTACAATGAGCAGTTCTTC. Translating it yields CSARSGLGYNEQFF.

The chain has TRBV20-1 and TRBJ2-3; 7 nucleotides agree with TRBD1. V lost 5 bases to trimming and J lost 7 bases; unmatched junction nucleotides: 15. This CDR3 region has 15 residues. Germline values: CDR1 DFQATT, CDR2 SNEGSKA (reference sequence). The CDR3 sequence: CSAGDSRHPNNTQYF. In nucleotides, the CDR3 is TGCAGTGCTGGGGACAGCCGCCATCCAAATAATACGCAGTATTTT.